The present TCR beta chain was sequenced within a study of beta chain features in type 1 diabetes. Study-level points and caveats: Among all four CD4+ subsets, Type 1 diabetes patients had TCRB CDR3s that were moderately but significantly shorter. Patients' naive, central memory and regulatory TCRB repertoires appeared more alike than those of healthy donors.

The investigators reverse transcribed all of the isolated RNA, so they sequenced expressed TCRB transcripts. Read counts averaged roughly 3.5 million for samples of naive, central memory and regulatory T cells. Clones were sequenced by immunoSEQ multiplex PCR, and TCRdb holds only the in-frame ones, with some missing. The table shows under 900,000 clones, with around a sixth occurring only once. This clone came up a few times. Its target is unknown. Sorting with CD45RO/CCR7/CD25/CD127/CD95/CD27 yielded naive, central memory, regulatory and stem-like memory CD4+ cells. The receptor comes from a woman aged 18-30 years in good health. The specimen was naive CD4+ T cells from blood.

CDR3 nucleotides: TGTGCCAGCAGTTTACCCGGGTCTGGCGAGCAGTACTTC. Its protein product is CASSLPGSGEQYF. V is TRBV7-9 and J is TRBJ2-5; unclear D gene. TRBJ2-7 matches the DNA end more closely, so the J call is doubtful. Germline V lookup: CDR1 SEHNR, CDR2 FQNEAQ (reference sequence). This CDR3 is 13 amino acids long.